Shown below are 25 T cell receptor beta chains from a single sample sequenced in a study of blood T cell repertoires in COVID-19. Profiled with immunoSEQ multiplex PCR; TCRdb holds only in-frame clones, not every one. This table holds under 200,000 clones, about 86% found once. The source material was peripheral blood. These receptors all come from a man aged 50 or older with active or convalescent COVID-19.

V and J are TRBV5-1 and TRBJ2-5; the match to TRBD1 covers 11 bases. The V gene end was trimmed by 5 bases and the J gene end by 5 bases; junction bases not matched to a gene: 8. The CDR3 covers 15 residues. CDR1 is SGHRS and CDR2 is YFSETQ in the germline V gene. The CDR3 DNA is TGCGCCAGCAGTTCACAAGGACAGGGGGCTGAGACCCAGTACTTC. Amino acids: CASSSQGQGAETQYF.

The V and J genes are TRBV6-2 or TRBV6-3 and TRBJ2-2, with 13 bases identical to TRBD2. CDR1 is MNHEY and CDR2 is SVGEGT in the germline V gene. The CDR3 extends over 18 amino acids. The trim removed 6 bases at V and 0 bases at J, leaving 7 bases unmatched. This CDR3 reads CASSQAGTSGANTGELFF. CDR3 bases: TGTGCCAGCAGCCAAGCCGGGACTAGCGGGGCGAACACCGGGGAGCTGTTTTTT.

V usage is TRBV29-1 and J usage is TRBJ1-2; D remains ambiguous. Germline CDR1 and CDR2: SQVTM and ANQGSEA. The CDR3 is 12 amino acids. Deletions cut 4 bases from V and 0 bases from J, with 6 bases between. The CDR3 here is CSVGPANYGYTF. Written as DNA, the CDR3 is TGCAGCGTTGGTCCAGCTAACTATGGCTACACCTTC.

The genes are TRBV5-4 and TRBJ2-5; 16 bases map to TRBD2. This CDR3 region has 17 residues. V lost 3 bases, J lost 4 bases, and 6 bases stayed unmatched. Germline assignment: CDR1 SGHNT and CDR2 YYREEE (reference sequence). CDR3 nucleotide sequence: TGTGCCAGCAGCTGGGGACTAGCGGGAGGGCCGGTAGAGACCCAGTACTTC. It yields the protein CASSWGLAGGPVETQYF.

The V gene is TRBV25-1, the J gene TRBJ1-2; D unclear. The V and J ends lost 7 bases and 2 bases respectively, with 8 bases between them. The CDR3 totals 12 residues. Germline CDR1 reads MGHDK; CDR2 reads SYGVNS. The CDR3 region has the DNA TGTGCCAGCAATGGGCAGAACTATGGCTACACCTTC. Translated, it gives CASNGQNYGYTF.

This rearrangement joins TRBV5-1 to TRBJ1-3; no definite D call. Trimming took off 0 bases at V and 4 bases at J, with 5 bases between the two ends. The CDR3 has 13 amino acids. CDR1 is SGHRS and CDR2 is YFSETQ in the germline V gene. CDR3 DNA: TGCGCCAGCAGCTTGGGAGGGGGAAACACCATATATTTT. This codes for CASSLGGGNTIYF. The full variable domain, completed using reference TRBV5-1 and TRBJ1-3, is KAGVTQTPRYLIKTRGQQVTLSCSPISGHRSVSWYQQTPGQGLQFLFEYFSETQRNKGNFPGRFSGRQFSNSRSEMNVSTLELGDSALYLCASSLGGGNTIYFGEGSWLTVV.

CDR3 in amino acids: CASSVAGDSNQPQHF. The CDR3 DNA reads as TGTGCCAGCAGCGTAGCGGGAGATAGCAATCAGCCCCAGCATTTT. The J gene is TRBJ1-5, the V gene TRBV9, with D unclear. In germline, CDR1 is SGDLS, CDR2 YYNGEE. V lost 0 bases and J lost 0, with 7 bases in between. The CDR3 has 15 amino acids.

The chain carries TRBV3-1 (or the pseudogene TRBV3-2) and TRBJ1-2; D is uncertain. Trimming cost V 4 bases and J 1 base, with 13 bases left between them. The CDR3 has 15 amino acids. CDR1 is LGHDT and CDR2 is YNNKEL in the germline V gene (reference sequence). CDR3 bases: TGTGCCAGCAGCCCCCTAGGAGTATATAACTATGGCTACACCTTC. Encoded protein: CASSPLGVYNYGYTF.

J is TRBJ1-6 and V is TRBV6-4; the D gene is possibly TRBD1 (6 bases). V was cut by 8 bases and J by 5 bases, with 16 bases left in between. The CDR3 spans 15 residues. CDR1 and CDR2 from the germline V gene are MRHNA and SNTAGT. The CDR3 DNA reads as TGTGCCAGCCGGGCGACAGGTACCGATAATTCACCCCTCCACTTT. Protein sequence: CASRATGTDNSPLHF.

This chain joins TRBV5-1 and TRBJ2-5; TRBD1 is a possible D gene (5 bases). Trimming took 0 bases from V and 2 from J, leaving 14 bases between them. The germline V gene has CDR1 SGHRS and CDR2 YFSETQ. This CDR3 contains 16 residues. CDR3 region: CASSLEAGQRQETQYF. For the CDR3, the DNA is TGCGCCAGCAGCTTGGAGGCAGGGCAGAGACAAGAGACCCAGTACTTC.

The CDR3 DNA is TGTGCCAGCAGCCCCCATCGGGGGGAGCGGGGGGGCCGTGGGAATGAGCAGTTCTTC. Protein sequence: CASSPHRGERGGRGNEQFF. The chain uses TRBV14 and TRBJ2-1, with TRBD2 identical over 10 bases. CDR1 is SGHDN, CDR2 FVKESK, per germline. The CDR3 totals 19 residues. Losses at the gene ends were 4 bases for V and 7 bases for J; bases not matched to a gene: 19.

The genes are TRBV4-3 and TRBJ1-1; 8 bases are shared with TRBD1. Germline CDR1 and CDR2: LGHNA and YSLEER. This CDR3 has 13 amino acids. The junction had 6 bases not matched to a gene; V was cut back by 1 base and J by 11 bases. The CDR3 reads CASSQGRGQAAFF. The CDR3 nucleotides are TGCGCCAGCAGCCAAGGAAGGGGACAGGCCGCTTTCTTT.

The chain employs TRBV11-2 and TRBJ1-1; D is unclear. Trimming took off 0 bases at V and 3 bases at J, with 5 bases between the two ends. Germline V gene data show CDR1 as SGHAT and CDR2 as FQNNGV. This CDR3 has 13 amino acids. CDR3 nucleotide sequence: TGTGCCAGCAGCTTAGAGGTAGACACTGAAGCTTTCTTT. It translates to CASSLEVDTEAFF.

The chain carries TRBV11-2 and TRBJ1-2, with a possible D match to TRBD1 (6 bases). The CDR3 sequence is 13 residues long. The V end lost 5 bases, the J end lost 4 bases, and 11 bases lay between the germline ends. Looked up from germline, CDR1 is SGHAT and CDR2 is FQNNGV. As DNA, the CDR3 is TGTGCCAGCAGCCCCGGGACAATCTATGGCTACACCTTC. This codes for CASSPGTIYGYTF.

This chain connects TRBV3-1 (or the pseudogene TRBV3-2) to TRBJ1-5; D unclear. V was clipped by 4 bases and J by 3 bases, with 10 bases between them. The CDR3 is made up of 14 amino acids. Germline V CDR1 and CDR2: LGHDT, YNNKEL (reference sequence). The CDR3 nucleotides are TGTGCCAGCAGCCTTAGTGGGCTCAATCAGCCCCAGCATTTT. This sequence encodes CASSLSGLNQPQHF.

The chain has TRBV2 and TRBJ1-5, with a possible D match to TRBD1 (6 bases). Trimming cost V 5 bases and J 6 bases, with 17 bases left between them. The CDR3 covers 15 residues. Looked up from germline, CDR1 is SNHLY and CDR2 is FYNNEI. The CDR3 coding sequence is TGTGCCAGCAGTCGCCTTCGGGACACCGGTCAGCCCCAGCATTTT. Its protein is CASSRLRDTGQPQHF.

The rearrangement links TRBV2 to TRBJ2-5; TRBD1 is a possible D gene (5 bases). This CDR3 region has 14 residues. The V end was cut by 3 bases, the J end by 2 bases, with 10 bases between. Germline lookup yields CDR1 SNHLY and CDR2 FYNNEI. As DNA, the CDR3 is TGTGCCAGCAGTGACTTGACAGCGCAAGAGACCCAGTACTTC. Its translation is CASSDLTAQETQYF.

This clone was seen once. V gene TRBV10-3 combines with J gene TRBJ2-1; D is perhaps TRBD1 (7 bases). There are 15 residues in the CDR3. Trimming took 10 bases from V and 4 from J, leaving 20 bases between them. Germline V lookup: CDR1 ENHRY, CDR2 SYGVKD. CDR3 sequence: CATRQGVGGYNEQFF. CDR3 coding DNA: TGTGCCACCCGCCAGGGGGTTGGGGGGTACAATGAGCAGTTCTTC.

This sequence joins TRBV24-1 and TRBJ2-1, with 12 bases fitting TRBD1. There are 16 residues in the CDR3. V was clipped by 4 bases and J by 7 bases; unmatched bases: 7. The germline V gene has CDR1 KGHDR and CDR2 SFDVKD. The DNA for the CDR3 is TGTGCCACCAGTGACCTCCGGGACAGGGGGCGTAATGAGCAGTTCTTC. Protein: CATSDLRDRGRNEQFF.

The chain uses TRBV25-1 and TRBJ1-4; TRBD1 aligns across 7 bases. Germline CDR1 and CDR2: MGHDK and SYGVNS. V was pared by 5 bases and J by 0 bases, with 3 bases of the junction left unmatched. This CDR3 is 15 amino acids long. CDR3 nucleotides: TGTGCCAGCAGTACTACAGGGGCAACTAATGAAAAACTGTTTTTT. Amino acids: CASSTTGATNEKLFF.

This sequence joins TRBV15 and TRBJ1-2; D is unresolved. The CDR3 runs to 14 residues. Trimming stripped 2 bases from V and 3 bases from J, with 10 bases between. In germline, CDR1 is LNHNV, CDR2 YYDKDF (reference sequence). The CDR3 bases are TGTGCCACCAGCAGATCTAACGCCTACTATGGCTACACCTTC. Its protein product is CATSRSNAYYGYTF.

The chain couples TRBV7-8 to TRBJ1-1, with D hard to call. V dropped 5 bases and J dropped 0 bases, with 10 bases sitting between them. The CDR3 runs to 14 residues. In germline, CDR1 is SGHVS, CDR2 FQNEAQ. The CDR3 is CASSPGLMNTEAFF. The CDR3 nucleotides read TGTGCCAGCAGCCCGGGTCTAATGAACACTGAAGCTTTCTTT.

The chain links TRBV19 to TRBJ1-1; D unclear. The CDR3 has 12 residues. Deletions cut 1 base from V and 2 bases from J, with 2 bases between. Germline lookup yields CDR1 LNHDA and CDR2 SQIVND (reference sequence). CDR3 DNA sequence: TGTGCCAGTAGTATAGTAAACACTGAAGCTTTCTTT. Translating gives CASSIVNTEAFF.

The CDR3 nucleotides read TGTGCCAGCAGCGTAGAGGGCAGGGGACCAAAGGAATATGGCTACACCTTC. Translated: CASSVEGRGPKEYGYTF. The genes are TRBV9 and TRBJ1-2, with D possibly TRBD1 on 6 matching bases. The CDR3 sequence is 17 residues long. CDR1 and CDR2 (germline): SGDLS, YYNGEE. Trimming left V 0 bases short and J 5 bases short, with 20 bases between.

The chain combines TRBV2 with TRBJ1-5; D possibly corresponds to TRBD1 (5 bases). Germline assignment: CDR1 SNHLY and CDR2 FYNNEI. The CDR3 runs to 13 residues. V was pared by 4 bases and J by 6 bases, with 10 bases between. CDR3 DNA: TGTGCCAGCAGTGGGGGGGTTGGTCAGCCCCAGCATTTT. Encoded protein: CASSGGVGQPQHF.